This TCR beta chain was identified during a study of blood T cell repertoires in COVID-19. Study information: Collection of acute and convalescent COVID-19 samples took place in the United States, Italy and Spain. Sources were T cells, B-cell-depleted T cells, or PBMCs; the material itself was cDNA or gDNA.

Each participant's cohort was designated according to participant-reported clinical history. The repertoire was sequenced with immunoSEQ multiplex PCR; TCRdb's copy has only in-frame clones and lacks some. The sample shows hundreds of thousands of clones, around 87% of them seen only once. Sequencing input: PBMCs or T cells enriched from blood (not recorded which). The receptor's source is a man between 18 and 29 years old who had recovered from COVID-19.

The CDR3 sequence is CARSFRLVSTDTQYF. CDR3 nucleotide sequence: TGTGCCAGAAGCTTCCGACTAGTTAGCACAGATACGCAGTATTTT. This chain links TRBV5-3 with TRBJ2-3; the D gene is possibly TRBD2 (6 bases). TRBV5-3 is treated as an ORF (open reading frame) with a function not yet certain. The CDR3 covers 15 residues. Between the trimmed V and J ends, which lost 2 bases and 0 bases, there was a span of 10 bases.